Below, 4 T cell receptor beta chains from the same sample are listed, as sequenced in a study of T cells after yellow fever vaccination. Via MiXCR, TCRdb re-called the 5' RACE reads, giving one row per CDR3 protein. Of over 200,000 distinct CDR3 sequences in the sample, approximately 6.8% were seen once. The sample was CD4+ T cells sorted from PBMCs, taken on the day of the yellow fever booster vaccination. These receptors all stem from a man aged 30 to 45 who received the YFV17D yellow fever vaccine.

The chain has TRBV2 and TRBJ2-5, with D tentatively TRBD2 (5 bases). Germline V CDR1 and CDR2: SNHLY, FYNNEI. The CDR3 covers 15 residues. Trimming shortened V by 7 bases and J by 1 base, and 16 bases separated the two germline ends. The chain's CDR3 is CASTLDGAAQETQYF. The CDR3 nucleotides are TGTGCCAGCACGCTTGATGGAGCGGCCCAAGAGACCCAGTACTTC.

This rearrangement joins TRBV20-1 to TRBJ2-5; possible D gene TRBD1, 6 bases. The CDR3 length is 14 residues. Germline-derived CDR1 and CDR2 are DFQATT and SNEGSKA (reference sequence). V shed 6 bases and J shed 3 bases, with 17 bases lying between them. Here the CDR3 reads CSADAGTYKETQYF. In DNA, the CDR3 is TGCAGTGCCGACGCCGGGACATACAAAGAGACCCAGTACTTC.

This clonotype was seen a few times. The rearrangement links TRBV28 to TRBJ2-1; 8 nucleotides match TRBD2. Per the germline V gene, CDR1 is MDHEN and CDR2 is SYDVKM. The CDR3 consists of 17 residues. With 3 bases clipped from V and 1 base from J, the junction kept 8 bases outside the gene matches. In nucleotides, the CDR3 is TGTGCCAGCAGTTTTATAGGTAGCGGGACATCCTACAATGAGCAGTTCTTC. Translating it yields CASSFIGSGTSYNEQFF.

This clonotype was recorded many times. This chain uses TRBV18 with TRBJ2-2; D remains unclear. CDR1 is KGHSH and CDR2 is LQKENI in the germline V gene. Between the trimmed V and J ends, which lost 2 bases and 5 bases, there was a span of 15 bases. The CDR3 runs 16 residues. CDR3 DNA: TGTGCCAGCTCACCAGTGAACCCCGCCGGGACCGGGGAGCTGTTTTTT. Translated, it gives CASSPVNPAGTGELFF.